These 9 T cell receptor beta chains came from one sample sequenced in a study of cytomegalovirus exposure and HLA in healthy donors. A multiplex PCR was run with 60 Vbeta primers and 13 Jbeta primers. Data came from immunoSEQ multiplex PCR; TCRdb stores just in-frame clones and leaves some out. The data contain just over 150,000 clones, about three quarters of them singletons. Sequencing input: PBMCs. The receptor set was obtained from a woman between 40 and 50 years old in good health and CMV-seronegative.

This rearrangement joins TRBV11-2 to TRBJ2-3; D is ambiguous. This CDR3 has 13 amino acids. The V gene lost 1 base and the J gene lost 3 bases, with 5 bases spanning the gap. The germline gives CDR1 SGHAT, CDR2 FQNNGV. The chain's CDR3 is CASSLGQTDTQYF. The CDR3 DNA follows: TGTGCCAGCAGCTTAGGGCAGACAGATACGCAGTATTTT.

The chain carries TRBV18 and TRBJ1-2, with no clear D. The CDR3 covers 15 residues. Germline V gene data show CDR1 as KGHSH and CDR2 as LQKENI. V lost 4 bases and J 3 bases, leaving 15 bases between the germline ends. The CDR3 coding sequence is TGTGCCAGCTCACGAAGCGCAGACCCCTACTATGGCTACACCTTC. The encoded protein is CASSRSADPYYGYTF.

The chain carries TRBV5-1 and TRBJ2-7, with a weak D call TRBD2 (6 bases). This CDR3 has 17 residues. V lost 0 bases, J lost 6 bases, and 22 bases lay in between. The V gene's germline CDR1 is SGHRS and CDR2 YFSETQ. The CDR3 DNA reads TGCGCCAGCAGCTTGGAGGTCGGAGGGCCGAAGGCGGGCGAGCAGTACTTC. Its protein is CASSLEVGGPKAGEQYF.

J is TRBJ1-2 and V is TRBV4-1, with D unclear. V gave up 0 bases and J gave up 4 bases, with 12 bases separating them. Germline-derived CDR1 and CDR2 are MGHRA and YSYEKL. The CDR3 sequence is 15 residues long. This chain's CDR3 is CASSQEPQRSYGYTF. CDR3 DNA sequence: TGCGCCAGCAGCCAAGAGCCCCAGCGGTCCTATGGCTACACCTTC.

The chain employs TRBV19 and TRBJ2-7, with TRBD2 matching 9 bases. CDR1 is LNHDA and CDR2 is SQIVND in the germline V gene (reference sequence). V gave up 4 bases and J gave up 4 bases; unmatched junction bases: 5. This CDR3 is built from 14 residues. CDR3 DNA sequence: TGTGCCAGTAGTACACGCGGGGGGGCGTACGAGCAGTACTTC. It codes for CASSTRGGAYEQYF.

The genes are TRBV18 and TRBJ1-2, with TRBD1 identical over 7 bases. Losses at the gene ends were 3 bases for V and 5 bases for J; bases not matched to a gene: 9. CDR3 length: 15 residues. In germline, CDR1 is KGHSH, CDR2 LQKENI. The DNA of the CDR3 is TGTGCCAGCTCACCCGGAGGACAGGTGCTTTATGGCTACACCTTC. Amino acids: CASSPGGQVLYGYTF.

The CDR3 nucleotides read TGTGCCAGCAGCTTAGCGGGCCTTAATGAAAAACTGTTTTTT. Its translation: CASSLAGLNEKLFF. The rearrangement joins TRBV7-2 to TRBJ1-4; the D is unclear. The CDR3 has 14 residues. Trimming cost V 0 bases and J 4 bases, with 6 bases left between them. The germline V gene encodes CDR1 SGHTA and CDR2 FQGNSA.

V usage is TRBV5-1 and J usage is TRBJ2-3, with a possible D match to TRBD2 (5 bases). The CDR3 totals 14 residues. Trimming took off 3 bases at V and 5 bases at J, with 13 bases between the two ends. The germline gives CDR1 SGHRS, CDR2 YFSETQ. The CDR3 DNA sequence: TGCGCCAGCAGCTCCATTCGGGGTGAAGATACGCAGTATTTT. Translating gives CASSSIRGEDTQYF.

This clone has only one observation. The chain carries TRBV29-1 and TRBJ1-4; TRBD1 aligns across 9 bases. After removal of 1 base from V and 6 bases from J, the junction contained 0 bases not matched to a gene. This CDR3 has 13 amino acids. Germline CDR1 SQVTM, CDR2 ANQGSEA. The CDR3 reads CSVEGQGDEKLFF. As DNA, the CDR3 is TGCAGCGTTGAAGGACAGGGGGATGAAAAACTGTTTTTT.